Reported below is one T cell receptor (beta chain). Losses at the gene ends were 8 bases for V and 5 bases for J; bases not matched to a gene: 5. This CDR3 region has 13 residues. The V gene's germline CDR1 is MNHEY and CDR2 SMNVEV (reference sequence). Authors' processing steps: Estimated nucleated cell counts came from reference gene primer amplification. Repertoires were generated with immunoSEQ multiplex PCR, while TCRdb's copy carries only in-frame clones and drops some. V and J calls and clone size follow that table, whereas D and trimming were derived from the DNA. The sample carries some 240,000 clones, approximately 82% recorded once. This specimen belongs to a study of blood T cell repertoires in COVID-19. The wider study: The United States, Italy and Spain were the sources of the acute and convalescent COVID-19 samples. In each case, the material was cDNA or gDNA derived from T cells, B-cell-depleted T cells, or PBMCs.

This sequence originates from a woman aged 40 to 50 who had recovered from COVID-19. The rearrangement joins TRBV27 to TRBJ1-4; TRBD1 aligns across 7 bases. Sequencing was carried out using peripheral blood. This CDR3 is CASLDRKNEKLFF. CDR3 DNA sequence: TGTGCCAGCTTGGACAGGAAAAATGAAAAACTGTTTTTT.